This T cell receptor (beta chain) emerged from a study of breast tumors, draining lymph nodes, adjacent tissues. Study outcomes and limitations: The data were judged consistent with most tumor T cells coming from lymph node and expanding in tumor.

TCRdb fed the multiplex PCR reads into MiXCR, producing one record per CDR3 protein. The sample includes 200,000 or so distinct CDR3 sequences, about 32% of them seen just once. V lost 4 bases, J lost 4 bases, and 9 bases stayed unmatched. Germline V lookup: CDR1 LNHNV, CDR2 YYDKDF (reference sequence). The CDR3 has 15 residues. Samples came from axillary lymph nodes draining the breast cancer. In this sample, this clonotype turned up many times. What it recognizes is unknown. The sequence came from a female donor with breast cancer. Some clones in this sample may be carry-over from other donors' samples. The material sequenced was axillary lymph node tissue. The chain employs TRBV15 and TRBJ2-5; TRBD2 agrees at 7 bases. CDR3 amino acids: CATSTGLGGSETQYF. CDR3 in DNA: TGTGCCACCAGCACAGGACTGGGGGGGTCAGAGACCCAGTACTTC.